This TCR beta chain was sequenced for a study of blood T cell repertoires in COVID-19. Study information: The origin of the acute and convalescent COVID-19 samples was the United States, Italy and Spain.

Germline V CDR1 and CDR2: SGDLS, YYNGEE. V lost 0 bases to trimming and J lost 5 bases, with 11 bases between them. The CDR3 runs 14 residues. Authors' analysis steps: Estimation of nucleated cell counts relied on the amplification of reference gene primers. Produced via immunoSEQ multiplex PCR; TCRdb's table is partial and in-frame only. Clonal size and the V and J genes are those of that table, whereas D and trimming came from the DNA. The repertoire has about 210,000 clones, roughly four fifths of them found once; the top ten carry roughly 7.6%. Material: peripheral blood. This rearrangement joins TRBV9 to TRBJ1-1, with D unclear. The receptor's source is a woman aged 80 or over with COVID-19, enrolled during active disease. CDR3 sequence reads: CASSVVDGLTEAFF. The CDR3 bases are TGTGCCAGCAGCGTAGTAGATGGACTTACTGAAGCTTTCTTT.